This TCR beta chain was found in a study of Graves' ophthalmopathy and Graves' hyperthyroidism. V was pared by 5 bases and J by 5 bases, with 11 bases of the junction left unmatched. This CDR3 has 15 residues. From germline, CDR1 is SEHNR and CDR2 FQNEAQ (reference sequence). Using RNA transcripts, the TCR beta CDR3 regions were amplified. Second-round multiplex PCR followed a first-round RT-PCR using HTBI primers. A single record per CDR3 protein comes from TCRdb applying MiXCR to the multiplex PCR reads. The sample gives over a million distinct CDR3 sequences, around a third of which show up once; over 8.5% is in the top ten. About this clonotype itself: A much larger clone sits a single nucleotide away, making a read error possible.

The sequenced sample was peripheral blood or thyroid tissue (not recorded which). The sequence derives from an adult man with Graves' hyperthyroidism. The chain links TRBV7-9 to TRBJ2-5, with TRBD2 identical over 7 bases. CDR3 in DNA: TGTGCCAGCAGCCCGTCGGGGGGATCCGCGGAGACCCAGTACTTC. Encoded protein: CASSPSGGSAETQYF.